The entry below gives a single T cell receptor beta chain sequence along with its context. The entry originates in a study of blood T cell repertoires in COVID-19. Study-wide background: Specimens from acute and convalescent COVID-19 originated in the United States, Italy and Spain. In each case, the material was cDNA or gDNA derived from T cells, B-cell-depleted T cells, or PBMCs.

Under the authors' procedure: Reference gene primer amplification gave nucleated cell count estimates. The repertoire was sequenced with immunoSEQ multiplex PCR; TCRdb's copy has only in-frame clones and lacks some. V and J calls and clone size are those listed in that table; D and trimming were worked out from the DNA. The repertoire holds approximately 100,000 clones, with roughly 92% as singletons. CDR3 length equals 15 residues. Trimming shortened V by 7 bases and J by 6 bases, and 21 bases separated the two germline ends. Germline-derived CDR1 and CDR2 are MNHEY and SVGAGI. The material sequenced was peripheral blood. The TCR sequence derives from a man aged 50 to 60 with active COVID-19. V is TRBV6-5 and J is TRBJ1-1, with a tentative D call TRBD1 (5 bases). CDR3 DNA sequence: TGTGCCAGCAACCCACTACCAGGGACGGGGGCTGAAGCTTTCTTT. Its protein product is CASNPLPGTGAEAFF.